The rows below give T cell receptor beta chains drawn from one sample of a study of shared clonotypes between healthy human individuals. Assay used: immunoSEQ multiplex PCR; TCRdb lists only in-frame clones, some missing. Among 2 million or so clones listed, 95% were seen once. Sequenced: naive CD4+ T cells sorted from blood. These TCRs come from a man aged 18-30 years in good health. Both conserved end residues are part of each CDR3. Fields, in order: V gene, clone size, J gene, D gene, CDR3 DNA, CDR3 protein. The D gene is left open where the match is weak. Clone size is shown for a subset of rows, as once, few, many or a class of expanded clone.

TRBV30	NA	TRBJ2-7	NA	TGTGCCTGGAGTGCAGGGTTAGCGGCCACGCAGTACTTC	CAWSAGLAATQYF
TRBV7-9	NA	TRBJ2-3	TRBD2	TGTGCCAGCAGCTCGTTAGCGGGACCGGGCACAGATACGCAGTATTTT	CASSSLAGPGTDTQYF
TRBV6-4	many	TRBJ1-2	NA	TGTGCCAGCAGTGACTGGGGCTGGCGGGGAATCGGCTATGGCTACACCTTC	CASSDWGWRGIGYGYTF
TRBV18	NA	TRBJ2-1	TRBD1	TGTGCCAGCTCACCTGGGACAGGGCTGTACAATGAGCAGTTCTTC	CASSPGTGLYNEQFF
TRBV27	NA	TRBJ2-7	TRBD1	TGTGCCAGCAGGGGGACAGGGTCCGAGCAGTACTTC	CASRGTGSEQYF
TRBV10-1	NA	TRBJ2-1	TRBD2	TGCGCCAGCAGTGAGGGGCCTGCGGGAGGTGGGTCACCCATGAGCTCCTACAATGAGCAGTTCTTC	CASSEGPAGGGSPMSSYNEQFF
TRBV5-6	NA	TRBJ2-3	NA	TGTGCCAGCAGCTTGGCCGGAGGCGCCGCAGTCACAGATACGCAGTATTTT	CASSLAGGAAVTDTQYF
TRBV5-1	once	TRBJ1-2	TRBD1	TGCGCCAGCAGCATCGGGACAGTAGTTGGCTACACCTTC	CASSIGTVVGYTF
TRBV5-6	NA	TRBJ2-4	NA	TGTGCCAGCAGCTTGAAGGGTTATATAGCCAAAAACATTCAGTACTTC	CASSLKGYIAKNIQYF
TRBV18	NA	TRBJ1-6	NA	TGTGCCAGCTCACCCGGGAACAATTCACCCCTCCACTTT	CASSPGNNSPLHF
TRBV2	NA	TRBJ2-7	NA	TGTGCCAGCACCCCCTTGGGCGAGCAGTACTTC	CASTPLGEQYF
TRBV4-3	NA	TRBJ2-4	NA	TGCGCCAGCAGCCAAGATCGGACCTTCGTGGGTGTTCAGTACTTC	CASSQDRTFVGVQYF
TRBV5-1	NA	TRBJ2-1	NA	TGCGCCAGCAGCTTGCTTCGGGGGGCGAACAATGAGCAGTTCTTC	CASSLLRGANNEQFF
TRBV7-3	NA	TRBJ2-2	TRBD1	TGTGCCAGCAGCACACAGGGGGACACCGGGGAGCTGTTTTTT	CASSTQGDTGELFF
TRBV11-3	NA	TRBJ2-3	TRBD2	TGTGCCAGCAGCTTTTCCGCGGGGGGGACAGATACGCAGTATTTT	CASSFSAGGTDTQYF
TRBV5-1	NA	TRBJ1-1	NA	TGCGCCAGCGCAATAAAGGGGAACACTGAAGCTTTCTTT	CASAIKGNTEAFF
TRBV6-1	NA	TRBJ1-3	NA	TGTGCCAGCAGTGATCTTTCTAGGGTGGGCGGAAACACCATATATTTT	CASSDLSRVGGNTIYF
TRBV7-8	once	TRBJ2-3	NA	TGTGCCAGCAGCCTTTCGGGAGCCCGCACAGATACGCAGTATTTT	CASSLSGARTDTQYF
TRBV6-5	NA	TRBJ1-3	TRBD1	TGTGCCAGCAGTTCGGGACAGTTGAGCTCTGGAAACACCATATATTTT	CASSSGQLSSGNTIYF
TRBV19	NA	TRBJ1-3	NA	TGTGCCAGTAGTCTGAGGCGAGACTCTGGAAACACCATATATTTT	CASSLRRDSGNTIYF
TRBV7-9	NA	TRBJ1-2	NA	TGTGCCAGCAGCTTAGTTGGCGACGGACACTATGGCTACACCTTC	CASSLVGDGHYGYTF
TRBV21-1	NA	TRBJ2-1	NA	TGTGCCAGCAGCTTGCCCTCGGGACTAGCGGGATCGGGTGAGCAGTTCTTC	CASSLPSGLAGSGEQFF
TRBV6-5	NA	TRBJ2-7	TRBD2	TGTGCCAGCACGCGACTAGCGGGAGGCCACGAGCAGTACTTC	CASTRLAGGHEQYF
TRBV1	NA	TRBJ2-7	NA	TGCACCAGCAGCCATAGCGGGAGTCTTTACGAGCAGTACTTC	CTSSHSGSLYEQYF
TRBV25-1	NA	TRBJ1-3	NA	TGTGCCAGCAGTGATGCCGGGGGGACGGGAAACACCATATATTTT	CASSDAGGTGNTIYF
TRBV4-1	NA	TRBJ1-2	NA	TGCGCCAGCAGCCAAGAAAATCTCGTGCGTGGCTACACCTTC	CASSQENLVRGYTF
TRBV5-1	NA	TRBJ1-2	NA	TGCGCCAGCAGCTTGACAGAAAACTATGGCTACACCTTC	CASSLTENYGYTF
TRBV19	NA	TRBJ2-2	TRBD2	TGTGCCACCTATAGCGGGAGAGGCACCGGGGAGCTGTTTTTT	CATYSGRGTGELFF
TRBV7-9	NA	TRBJ2-3	TRBD2	TGTGCCAGCAGCACCGGACTAGCGGACACAGATACGCAGTATTTT	CASSTGLADTDTQYF
TRBV5-1	once	TRBJ2-3	NA	TGCGCCAGCAGCCGTTTTATAACGCGGACAGTCAGCACAGATACGCAGTATTTT	CASSRFITRTVSTDTQYF
TRBV6-6	NA	TRBJ2-7	TRBD2	TGTGCCAGCAGTTCTAGCGGGTTAAGCGAGCAGTACTTC	CASSSSGLSEQYF
TRBV6-5	NA	TRBJ2-7	TRBD2	TGTGCCAGCAGCCCTAGCGGGAGCTCCTACGAGCAGTACTTC	CASSPSGSSYEQYF
TRBV5-4	NA	TRBJ2-7	NA	TGTGCCAGCAGCTTGGCGGGTGCAGGGCACGAGCAGTACTTC	CASSLAGAGHEQYF
TRBV2	once	TRBJ2-2	TRBD2	TGTGCCAGCATCAACGGCGGGGGCGGGGAGCTGTTTTTT	CASINGGGGELFF
TRBV7-9	NA	TRBJ2-4	NA	TGTGCCAGCAGCGATCACGGAGCCAAAAACATTCAGTACTTC	CASSDHGAKNIQYF
TRBV5-6	NA	TRBJ2-7	TRBD1	TGTGCCAGCAGCCAGGACAGGGGAAAATCCTACGAGCAGTACTTC	CASSQDRGKSYEQYF
TRBV5-4	NA	TRBJ2-7	TRBD1	TGTGCCAGCAGCCCGGGACAGGTTGGGGAGCAGTACTTC	CASSPGQVGEQYF
TRBV11-2	NA	TRBJ2-2	NA	TGTGCCAGCAGCTTAGTTGCGGGATTCGGAACCGGGGAGCTGTTTTTT	CASSLVAGFGTGELFF
TRBV2	NA	TRBJ2-2	TRBD1	TGTGCCAGCAAGACGGGACAGGACAACACCGGGGAGCTGTTTTTT	CASKTGQDNTGELFF
TRBV10-1	few	TRBJ2-2	NA	TGCGCCAGCAGTGAGTCCATAACCCTCACCGGGGAGCTGTTTTTT	CASSESITLTGELFF
TRBV2	NA	TRBJ1-5	NA	TGTGCCAGCAAAACAGAGGGAGGCAATCAGCCCCAGCATTTT	CASKTEGGNQPQHF